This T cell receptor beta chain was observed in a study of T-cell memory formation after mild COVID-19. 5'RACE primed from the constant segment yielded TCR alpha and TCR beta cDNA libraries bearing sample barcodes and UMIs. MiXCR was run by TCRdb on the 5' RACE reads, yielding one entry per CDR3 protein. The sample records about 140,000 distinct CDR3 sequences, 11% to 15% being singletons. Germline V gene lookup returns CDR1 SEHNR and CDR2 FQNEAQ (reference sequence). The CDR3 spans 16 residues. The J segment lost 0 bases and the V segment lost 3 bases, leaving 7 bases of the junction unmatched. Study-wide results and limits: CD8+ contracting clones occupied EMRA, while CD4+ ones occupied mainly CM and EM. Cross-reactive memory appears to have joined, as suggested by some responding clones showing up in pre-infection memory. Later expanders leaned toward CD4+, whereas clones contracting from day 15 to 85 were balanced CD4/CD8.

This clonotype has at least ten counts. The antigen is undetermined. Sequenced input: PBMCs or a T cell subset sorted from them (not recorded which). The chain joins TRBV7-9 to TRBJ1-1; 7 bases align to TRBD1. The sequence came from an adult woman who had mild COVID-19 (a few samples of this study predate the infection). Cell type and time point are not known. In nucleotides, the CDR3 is TGTGCCAGCAGCTTCGTAAGCGGGACAGTGAACACTGAAGCTTTCTTT. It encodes CASSFVSGTVNTEAFF.